The TCR beta chain described here comes from a study of blood T cell repertoires in COVID-19. Study-wide background: The cDNA or gDNA used as material had been derived from T cells, B-cell-depleted T cells, or PBMCs.

This clone was observed a few times. Germline V gives CDR1 SGHTA, CDR2 FQGTGA. Trimming pared 5 bases from V and 0 bases from J, leaving 13 bases between. The CDR3 is 15 amino acids. Measured with immunoSEQ multiplex PCR; TCRdb has only the in-frame clones, and not every one. The sample contains 250,000 or so clones, 75% to 90% of which appear only once. V usage is TRBV7-3 and J usage is TRBJ1-2; D perhaps matches TRBD1 (5 bases). The sequenced sample consisted of peripheral blood. The TCR was taken from a man aged 25 to 40 with active or convalescent COVID-19. In DNA form, the CDR3 reads TGTGCCAGCAGCCCGGCTGGGGCGTCTAACTATGGCTACACCTTC. Residues: CASSPAGASNYGYTF. Variable domain in full (rest from reference TRBV7-3 and TRBJ1-2): GAGVSQTPSNKVTEKGKYVELRCDPISGHTALYWYRQSLGQGPEFLIYFQGTGAADDSGLPNDRFFAVRPEGSVSTLKIQRTERGDSAVYLCASSPAGASNYGYTFGSGTRLTVV.